This passage covers 21 T cell receptor beta chains from one sample sequenced in a study of blood T cell repertoires in COVID-19. This table comes from immunoSEQ multiplex PCR, and its TCRdb copy is limited to in-frame clones, with some not included. The table has about 250,000 clones, 85% to 95% seen once; the top ten hold around 0.9%. Source material: peripheral blood. These receptors were taken from a young man with COVID-19, enrolled during active disease.

This clone was seen only a few times. The V call is TRBV9, the J call TRBJ1-3; D gene ambiguous. This CDR3 contains 14 residues. V shed 0 bases and J shed 6 bases, with 10 bases lying between them. Germline loops: CDR1 SGDLS, CDR2 YYNGEE. CDR3 sequence reads: CASSVGVRENTIYF. In nucleotides, the CDR3 is TGTGCCAGCAGCGTAGGGGTGAGGGAAAACACCATATATTTT.

This chain joins TRBV18 and TRBJ1-2, with unresolved D. The CDR3 is 14 residues long. The germline V gene encodes CDR1 KGHSH and CDR2 LQKENI. Trimming took 6 bases from V and 0 from J, leaving 11 bases between them. CDR3 in amino acids: CASSPAATNYGYTF. DNA of the CDR3: TGTGCCAGCTCTCCGGCAGCGACTAACTATGGCTACACCTTC. The full variable domain, rest sourced from reference TRBV18 and TRBJ1-2, is NAGVMQNPRHLVRRRGQEARLRCSPMKGHSHVYWYRQLPEEGLKFMVYLQKENIIDESGMPKERFSAEFPKEGPSILRIQQVVRGDSAAYFCASSPAATNYGYTFGSGTRLTVV.

The chain couples TRBV13 to TRBJ2-7, with D possibly matching TRBD2 (5 bases). The CDR3 consists of 14 residues. Germline CDR1 and CDR2: PRHDT and FYEKMQ (reference sequence). V shed 2 bases and J shed 0 bases, with 8 bases lying between them. The DNA of the CDR3 is TGTGCCAGCAGCTTACCGGGGTCCTCCTACGAGCAGTACTTC. Its protein is CASSLPGSSYEQYF.

The chain combines TRBV27 with TRBJ1-1, with D possibly being TRBD1 (5 bases). V lost 2 bases to trimming and J lost 0 bases, with 10 bases between them. The CDR3 consists of 15 residues. Germline V gene lookup returns CDR1 MNHEY and CDR2 SMNVEV (reference sequence). For the CDR3, the DNA is TGTGCCAGCAGTTTACTGGGGGGGATGAACACTGAAGCTTTCTTT. It yields the protein CASSLLGGMNTEAFF.

This chain joins TRBV21-1 and TRBJ2-1; the D segment call TRBD1 is taken from the table without a DNA check. TRBV21-1 is deemed a pseudogene. The CDR3 spans 20 residues. CDR3 DNA: TGTGCCAGCAGCACTGAGGGGAGGACAGGGGGGGCTTGCTCCTACAATGAGCAGTTCTTC. This sequence encodes CASSTEGRTGGACSYNEQFF.

The chain is built from TRBV6-5 and TRBJ1-5, with TRBD1 as a possible D gene (6 bases). Germline V lookup: CDR1 MNHEY, CDR2 SVGAGI. CDR3 length: 14 residues. The ends were cut back, 5 bases at V and 6 bases at J, with 14 bases in the middle. This chain's CDR3 is CASSRRGAGQPQHF. CDR3 sequence (DNA): TGTGCCAGCAGTAGGCGGGGGGCGGGTCAGCCCCAGCATTTT.

To note about this clone: The sample holds other DNA sequences that translate to the same CDR3. The rearrangement joins TRBV19 to TRBJ1-1; the D is unclear. Germline V gene data show CDR1 as LNHDA and CDR2 as SQIVND (reference sequence). Trimming shortened V by 2 bases and J by 0 bases, and 4 bases separated the two germline ends. The CDR3 covers 13 residues. CDR3 residues: CASSIQVNTEAFF. In nucleotides, the CDR3 is TGTGCCAGTAGTATACAGGTGAACACTGAAGCTTTCTTT.

This clone was observed a single time. The chain links TRBV5-4 to TRBJ1-1; maybe TRBD1 (6 bases). From germline, CDR1 is SGHNT and CDR2 YYREEE (reference sequence). The CDR3 is 14 amino acids. Trimming took off 0 bases at V and 1 base at J, with 7 bases between the two ends. As DNA, the CDR3 is TGTGCCAGCAGCTTGGGGGGACAGAACACTGAAGCTTTCTTT. The encoded protein is CASSLGGQNTEAFF.

The chain has TRBV7-9 and TRBJ2-1; 12 bases align to TRBD2. This CDR3 is 15 amino acids long. The germline V gene encodes CDR1 SEHNR and CDR2 FQNEAQ (reference sequence). With V trimmed by 2 bases and J by 7 bases, 3 bases remained unmatched. The CDR3 loop is CASSLRLAGGNEQFF. The CDR3 bases are TGTGCCAGCAGCTTAAGGCTAGCGGGGGGGAATGAGCAGTTCTTC.

The chain carries TRBV5-5 and TRBJ1-3; a weak D match, TRBD1 (5 bases). Looked up from germline, CDR1 is SGHKS and CDR2 is YYEKEE (reference sequence). The CDR3 has 16 amino acids. V was shortened by 4 bases and J by 2 bases, with 16 bases between the two germline ends. DNA of the CDR3: TGTGCCAGCAGCGTTGGACACACGGCGCCTGGAAACACCATATATTTT. Translation: CASSVGHTAPGNTIYF.

The chain couples TRBV5-4 to TRBJ2-7; weak D call: TRBD1 (5 bases). The V and J ends lost 4 bases and 2 bases respectively, with 19 bases between them. The germline CDR1 and CDR2 sequences are SGHNT and YYREEE (reference sequence). The CDR3 runs to 16 residues. The CDR3, as DNA: TGTGCCAGCAGCCCGACCGGACAAAGCCTTACCTACGAGCAGTACTTC. Its translation: CASSPTGQSLTYEQYF.

The rearrangement joins TRBV5-1 to TRBJ1-6; D might be TRBD1 (6 bases). CDR3 size: 14 residues. V lost 5 bases and J lost 6, with 12 bases in between. Germline V gives CDR1 SGHRS, CDR2 YFSETQ. This chain's CDR3 is CASRGQILNSPLHF. CDR3 coding DNA: TGCGCCAGCAGAGGACAGATCCTTAATTCACCCCTCCACTTT.

This clone was found a few times. V gene TRBV5-1 combines with J gene TRBJ2-7, with a possible D match to TRBD1 (5 bases). V was shortened by 3 bases and J by 5 bases, with 15 bases between the two germline ends. The germline gives CDR1 SGHRS, CDR2 YFSETQ. CDR3 length equals 14 residues. The CDR3: CASSWNRGVDEQYF. The CDR3 DNA sequence: TGCGCCAGCAGCTGGAATAGGGGCGTGGACGAGCAGTACTTC. Variable domain in full (rest from reference TRBV5-1 and TRBJ2-7): KAGVTQTPRYLIKTRGQQVTLSCSPISGHRSVSWYQQTPGQGLQFLFEYFSETQRNKGNFPGRFSGRQFSNSRSEMNVSTLELGDSALYLCASSWNRGVDEQYFGPGTRLTVT.

The CDR3 sequence: CASSFSGLAGTDTQYF. CDR3 coding DNA: TGTGCCAGTAGTTTCTCAGGACTAGCGGGGACAGATACGCAGTATTTT. The J gene is TRBJ2-3, the V gene TRBV19; 12 nucleotides line up with TRBD2. The CDR3 contains 16 residues. Germline V gene data show CDR1 as LNHDA and CDR2 as SQIVND (reference sequence). Germline trimming cut 5 bases from V and 3 bases from J; bases unmatched to any gene: 6. Full variable domain (missing parts from reference TRBV19 and TRBJ2-3): DGGITQSPKYLFRKEGQNVTLSCEQNLNHDAMYWYRQDPGQGLRLIYYSQIVNDFQKGDIAEGYSVSREKKESFPLTVTSAQKNPTAFYLCASSFSGLAGTDTQYFGPGTRLTVL.

The chain links TRBV2 to TRBJ1-4; the match to TRBD1 covers 7 bases. In germline, CDR1 is SNHLY, CDR2 FYNNEI. CDR3 length: 16 residues. V shed 6 bases, J shed 4 bases, and the junction held 11 bases outside the gene matches. DNA for the CDR3: TGTGCCAGCAGCGAAAACTACGGGACAGATAATGAAAAACTGTTTTTT. Translating gives CASSENYGTDNEKLFF.

This clone was seen once. The chain employs TRBV7-9 and TRBJ1-1; D possibly corresponds to TRBD1 (5 bases). V lost 5 bases and J lost 0, with 7 bases in between. The CDR3 has 13 residues. Germline V lookup: CDR1 SEHNR, CDR2 FQNEAQ (reference sequence). The CDR3 sequence is CASSVTVNTEAFF. The DNA of the CDR3 is TGTGCCAGCAGCGTGACAGTGAACACTGAAGCTTTCTTT.

The rearrangement uses TRBV29-1 and TRBJ2-2; D is uncertain. Germline V CDR1 and CDR2: SQVTM, ANQGSEA. The CDR3 has 15 amino acids. V was shortened by 7 bases and J by 0 bases, with 15 bases between the two germline ends. CDR3 residues: CSAILGSSNTGELFF. Written as DNA, the CDR3 is TGCAGCGCCATCCTGGGCTCCTCGAACACCGGGGAGCTGTTTTTT.

V and J are TRBV12-5 and TRBJ1-1; D not certain. With 0 bases removed from V and 5 bases from J, the gap between germline ends came to 13 bases. CDR3 length: 15 amino acids. Germline lookup yields CDR1 LGHNT and CDR2 FRNRAP. The CDR3 DNA sequence: TGTGCTAGTGGTTTGGTAAGAGCGCTCGGGACTGAAGCTTTCTTT. Protein: CASGLVRALGTEAFF.

The chain combines TRBV7-9 with TRBJ1-1; 7 nucleotides agree with TRBD1. The CDR3 contains 15 residues. The ends lost 3 bases at V and 10 bases at J; junction bases unmatched: 14. The germline V gene encodes CDR1 SEHNR and CDR2 FQNEAQ (reference sequence). The DNA for the CDR3 is TGTGCCAGCAGCTTGGAGGGGACAGCTAATAGAGTAGCTTTCTTT. Translation gives CASSLEGTANRVAFF.

The chain joins TRBV11-2 to TRBJ2-7, with D possibly TRBD1 on 5 matching bases. V lost 1 base and J lost 3, with 10 bases in between. CDR1 and CDR2 (germline): SGHAT, FQNNGV. This CDR3 is built from 14 residues. CDR3 bases: TGTGCCAGCAGCTTAGTTGAAGGGGTCTACGAGCAGTACTTC. It translates to CASSLVEGVYEQYF.

The chain is built from TRBV7-9 and TRBJ2-7; no clear D. In germline, CDR1 is SEHNR, CDR2 FQNEAQ (reference sequence). This CDR3 has 14 amino acids. Trimming removed 5 bases at V and 0 bases at J, with 11 bases between. The CDR3 region is CASSEEQRSYEQYF. In DNA form, the CDR3 reads TGTGCCAGCAGCGAAGAACAACGCTCCTACGAGCAGTACTTC.